The next 30 T cell receptor beta chains were all read from a single sample in a study of T cells in Graves' hyperthyroidism and ophthalmopathy (dated by TCRdb to the late 2010s). Library generation was performed with multiplex PCR. Data came from an Illumina HiSeq 2000. TCR beta CDR3 regions were amplified from RNA transcripts. A first-round RT-PCR of the TCR CDR3 used the HTBI primer set with the Qiagen OneStep RT-PCR kit. TCRdb trimmed the raw reads at Q25, called clones with MiXCR and kept productive beta chains. Each CDR3 protein gets just one entry, which takes the most common genes and DNA from the rows behind it. The sample records 500,000 to 600,000 distinct CDR3 sequences, just under 20% of which are singletons. The ten largest clones capture 45% to 50% of the sample. The sample consisted of blood. Every receptor here comes from a man aged 35-49 years with Graves' ophthalmopathy.

This clonotype was counted ten times or more. Here the CDR3 reads CASTDRVNTEAFF. CDR3 nucleotide sequence: TGTGCCAGCACCGACCGGGTGAACACTGAAGCTTTCTTT. V is TRBV7-8 and J is TRBJ1-1; D is uncertain. Trimming pared 7 bases from V and 0 bases from J, leaving 9 bases between. The CDR3 sequence is 13 residues long. Germline CDR1 is SGHVS and CDR2 is FQNEAQ. The variable domain in full, with the rest retrieved from reference TRBV7-8 and TRBJ1-1, is GAGVSQSPRYKVAKRGQDVALRCDPISGHVSLFWYQQALGQGPEFLTYFQNEAQLDKSGLPSDRFFAERPEGSVSTLKIQRTQQEDSAVYLCASTDRVNTEAFFGQGTRLTVV.

Notes on this clonotype: At one end, the junction sequence differs from germline, possibly due to a read error. V and J are TRBV10-3 and TRBJ2-3; unclear D gene. Germline assignment: CDR1 ENHRY and CDR2 SYGVKD. CDR3 length: 13 residues. CDR3 in DNA: TGTGCCAGCAGTCGGCTGCCAGGAGATACGCAGTATTTT. This encodes CASSRLPGDTQYF.

This chain joins TRBV15 and TRBJ2-5; a weak D match, TRBD2 (6 bases). V gave up 5 bases and J gave up 2 bases, with 15 bases separating them. From germline, CDR1 is LNHNV and CDR2 YYDKDF (reference sequence). There are 15 residues in the CDR3. The chain's CDR3 is CATSGRGRPQETQYF. As DNA, the CDR3 is TGTGCCACCAGCGGCCGGGGGAGACCGCAAGAGACCCAGTACTTC. Full variable domain (missing parts from reference TRBV15 and TRBJ2-5): DAMVIQNPRYQVTQFGKPVTLSCSQTLNHNVMYWYQQKSSQAPKLLFHYYDKDFNNEADTPDNFQSRRPNTSFCFLDIRSPGLGDTAMYLCATSGRGRPQETQYFGPGTRLLVL.

This chain joins TRBV14 and TRBJ1-2; 8 nucleotides align to TRBD1. This CDR3 spans 15 amino acids. The V segment lost 1 base and the J segment 4 bases; nucleotides outside the gene matches: 5. In germline, CDR1 is SGHDN, CDR2 FVKESK. CDR3 nucleotide sequence: TGTGCCAGCAGCCAAGGACAGGGGAGGAGCTATGGCTACACCTTC. This gives the protein CASSQGQGRSYGYTF.

This clonotype was seen many times. V gene TRBV5-1 combines with J gene TRBJ1-1; the D is unclear. Trimming shortened V by 2 bases and J by 4 bases, and 9 bases separated the two germline ends. Germline CDR1 reads SGHRS; CDR2 reads YFSETQ. This CDR3 is built from 13 residues. CDR3 DNA: TGCGCCAGCAGCTTAACGGTGGGCACTGAAGCTTTCTTT. This encodes CASSLTVGTEAFF.

This clonotype was seen a handful of times. V gene TRBV7-6 combines with J gene TRBJ2-1; no clear D gene. Germline loops: CDR1 SGHVS, CDR2 FNYEAQ. The V and J ends lost 5 bases and 7 bases respectively, with 15 bases between them. There are 14 residues in the CDR3. This CDR3 reads CASSPSPNGNEQFF. The DNA of the CDR3 is TGTGCCAGCAGCCCTTCCCCTAACGGGAATGAGCAGTTCTTC.

This clonotype was seen repeatedly, ten times or more. V and J are TRBV18 and TRBJ2-7; tentatively, D is TRBD2 (5 bases). Trimming shortened V by 5 bases and J by 1 base, and 15 bases separated the two germline ends. Germline V gene data show CDR1 as KGHSH and CDR2 as LQKENI. The CDR3 is made up of 15 amino acids. The CDR3 loop is CASSGVRALSYEQYF. The CDR3 DNA reads TGTGCCAGCTCAGGGGTGCGGGCCCTATCCTACGAGCAGTACTTC.

Remarks on this clonotype: It may be a read error: a sequence one base away is much more abundant. The chain links TRBV6-2 or TRBV6-3 to TRBJ2-2; tentative D call: TRBD2 (6 bases). Germline CDR1 is MNHEY and CDR2 is SVGEGT. The CDR3 covers 17 residues. V was clipped by 6 bases and J by 0 bases, with 17 bases between them. This CDR3 is CASRPLEGLPNTGELFF. The CDR3 nucleotides are TGTGCCAGCAGGCCTCTAGAGGGACTCCCGAACACCGGGGAGCTGTTTTTT.

The chain has TRBV9 and TRBJ1-1; 10 nucleotides match TRBD1. Germline V gene sequence: CDR1 SGDLS, CDR2 YYNGEE. The V and J ends lost 2 bases and 3 bases, in that order; junction bases with no gene match: 1. The CDR3 is 14 amino acids. CDR3 DNA: TGTGCCAGCAGCGTGACAGGGGGCCACACTGAAGCTTTCTTT. It is translated as CASSVTGGHTEAFF.

The chain carries TRBV9 and TRBJ2-7, with TRBD2 matching over 7 bases. CDR1 SGDLS and CDR2 YYNGEE come from the germline V gene. This CDR3 contains 15 residues. V lost 2 bases to trimming and J lost 1 base; unmatched junction nucleotides: 6. The CDR3 bases are TGTGCCAGCAGCGTCGGGAGAGCGGGGTCCTACGAGCAGTACTTC. It translates to CASSVGRAGSYEQYF.

This CDR3 is CASSQVGEKLFF. CDR3 in DNA: TGTGCCAGCAGCCAAGTCGGGGAAAAACTGTTTTTT. V is TRBV4-2 and J is TRBJ1-4; D unclear. The germline V and J ends were trimmed by 1 base and 8 bases, with 5 bases remaining between them. The germline CDR1 and CDR2 sequences are LGHNA and YNFKEQ. There are 12 residues in the CDR3.

This clonotype was seen ten or more times. The gene calls are TRBV18 and TRBJ2-7; 13 positions agree with TRBD2. CDR3 size: 16 residues. The germline V gene encodes CDR1 KGHSH and CDR2 LQKENI. The V segment lost 0 bases and the J segment 5 bases; nucleotides outside the gene matches: 4. The CDR3 DNA is TGTGCCAGCTCACCACCGGGACTAGCGGGATCCCACGAGCAGTACTTC. The encoded protein is CASSPPGLAGSHEQYF. The whole variable domain, remainder taken from reference TRBV18 and TRBJ2-7, is NAGVMQNPRHLVRRRGQEARLRCSPMKGHSHVYWYRQLPEEGLKFMVYLQKENIIDESGMPKERFSAEFPKEGPSILRIQQVVRGDSAAYFCASSPPGLAGSHEQYFGPGTRLTVT.

Many counts were recorded for this clonotype. The chain carries TRBV28 and TRBJ2-7; perhaps TRBD1 as D (6 bases). Germline assignment: CDR1 MDHEN and CDR2 SYDVKM. Trimming took off 6 bases at V and 0 bases at J, with 18 bases between the two ends. The CDR3 consists of 16 residues. The CDR3 DNA reads TGTGCCAGCAGCTTCACAGGGCTCTGGATCTCCTACGAGCAGTACTTC. It encodes CASSFTGLWISYEQYF.

Only a few counts were recorded for this clonotype. A much larger clone is a single base away; this may be a read error. The chain has TRBV2 and TRBJ1-5; 7 bases map to TRBD1. This CDR3 comprises 14 residues. Germline assignment: CDR1 SNHLY and CDR2 FYNNEI. CDR3 coding DNA: TGTGCCGGCAGTGGACAGGCCTTTAATCAGCCCCAGCATTTT. Its protein product is CAGSGQAFNQPQHF. The whole variable domain, filled in from reference TRBV2 and TRBJ1-5, reads EPEVTQTPSHQVTQMGQEVILRCVPISNHLYFYWYRQILGQKVEFLVSFYNNEISEKSEIFDDQFSVERPDGSNFTLKIRSTKLEDSAMYFCAGSGQAFNQPQHFGDGTRLSIL.

Comment on this clonotype: This sequence may be a read error, since a much larger clone differs from it by one base. V gene TRBV30 combines with J gene TRBJ2-3; D unresolved. Germline CDR1 reads GTSNPN; CDR2 reads SVGIG (reference sequence). The CDR3 totals 12 residues. V was pared by 0 bases and J by 6 bases, with 7 bases between. CDR3: CAWSVMWDTQYF. CDR3 nucleotides: TGTGCCTGGAGTGTAATGTGGGATACGCAGTATTTT. Based on the CDR3 plus reference TRBV30 and TRBJ2-3, the full variable domain is SQTIHQWPATLVQPVGSPLSLECTVEGTSNPNLYWYRQAAGRGLQLLFYSVGIGQISSEVPQNLSASRPQDRQFILSSKKLLLSDSGFYLCAWSVMWDTQYFGPGTRLTVL.

This chain uses TRBV20-1 with TRBJ1-1, with a possible D match to TRBD1 (6 bases). The length of the CDR3 is 14 residues. V shed 0 bases and J shed 4 bases, with 12 bases lying between them. CDR1 is DFQATT, CDR2 SNEGSKA, per germline (reference sequence). CDR3 sequence reads: CSARDQMGATEAFF. The CDR3 DNA is TGCAGTGCTAGAGATCAGATGGGGGCCACTGAAGCTTTCTTT.

This clonotype was recorded many times. The gene calls are TRBV11-3 and TRBJ2-3, with D hard to call. Germline loops: CDR1 SGHNT, CDR2 YENEEA. With 6 bases removed from V and 1 base from J, the gap between germline ends came to 8 bases. This CDR3 region has 13 residues. Here the CDR3 DNA reads TGTGCCAGCAGTACCCGAGGCACAGATACGCAGTATTTT. Translating gives CASSTRGTDTQYF.

This clonotype was found a few times. The J gene is TRBJ2-1, the V gene TRBV3-1; D remains ambiguous. V gave up 1 base and J gave up 9 bases, with 10 bases separating them. Germline V CDR1 and CDR2: LGHDT, YNNKEL (reference sequence). This CDR3 has 13 residues. The CDR3: CASSQGFVGEQFF. As DNA, the CDR3 is TGTGCCAGCAGCCAAGGGTTCGTGGGTGAGCAGTTCTTC.

The genes are TRBV5-1 and TRBJ2-7; unclear D gene. V lost 1 base, J lost 7 bases, and 15 bases lay in between. The germline V gene has CDR1 SGHRS and CDR2 YFSETQ. This CDR3 is 14 amino acids long. CDR3 amino acids: CASSLSRRVGEQYF. CDR3 sequence (DNA): TGCGCCAGCAGCTTGAGCAGAAGGGTGGGAGAGCAGTACTTC.

This clonotype was picked up a small number of times. The chain carries TRBV20-1 and TRBJ2-2, with a weak D call TRBD1 (5 bases). This CDR3 is built from 13 residues. Germline-derived CDR1 and CDR2 are DFQATT and SNEGSKA (reference sequence). The V gene lost 3 bases and the J gene lost 4 bases, with 9 bases spanning the gap. CDR3 in amino acids: CSARATATGELFF. CDR3 coding DNA: TGCAGTGCTAGGGCGACAGCCACCGGGGAGCTGTTTTTT.

This clonotype was seen only a few times. J is TRBJ1-2 and V is TRBV20-1, with a tentative D call TRBD1 (6 bases). Germline-derived CDR1 and CDR2 are DFQATT and SNEGSKA (reference sequence). The V end was cut by 3 bases, the J end by 5 bases, with 16 bases between. The CDR3 runs 14 residues. The CDR3 coding sequence is TGCAGTGCTAGCCCCCCGGACAGCCCATATGGCTACACCTTC. This sequence encodes CSASPPDSPYGYTF.

This clonotype was recorded many times. The chain uses TRBV7-8 and TRBJ2-1; D is perhaps TRBD1 (6 bases). CDR3 size: 15 residues. Trimming removed 6 bases from V and 6 bases from J, with 18 bases in between. CDR1 is SGHVS and CDR2 is FQNEAQ in the germline V gene. Here the CDR3 reads CASRKKPGQTNEQFF. Here the CDR3 DNA reads TGTGCCAGCAGAAAGAAACCGGGACAAACCAATGAGCAGTTCTTC. Looking up the rest from reference TRBV7-8 and TRBJ2-1 gives the full variable domain: GAGVSQSPRYKVAKRGQDVALRCDPISGHVSLFWYQQALGQGPEFLTYFQNEAQLDKSGLPSDRFFAERPEGSVSTLKIQRTQQEDSAVYLCASRKKPGQTNEQFFGPGTRLTVL.

In its sample, this clonotype was seen a few times. V is TRBV9 and J is TRBJ1-2; 9 positions agree with TRBD1. The V and J ends lost 4 bases and 8 bases, in that order; junction bases with no gene match: 9. Germline loops: CDR1 SGDLS, CDR2 YYNGEE. The CDR3 runs 14 residues. Here the CDR3 DNA reads TGTGCCAGCAGCACCCGGGACAGGGAGGGCGGCTACACCTTC. Translating gives CASSTRDREGGYTF.

This clonotype was found a few times. This chain links TRBV6-1 with TRBJ1-2; D gene unclear. The CDR3 contains 14 residues. V was trimmed by 4 bases and J by 5 bases, leaving 14 bases between them. Germline V gene lookup returns CDR1 MNHNS and CDR2 SASEGT. The CDR3 here is CASSGWPELYGYTF. CDR3 DNA sequence: TGTGCCAGCAGTGGATGGCCCGAGCTTTATGGCTACACCTTC.

About this clonotype itself: This may stem from a read error, because a much larger clone lies one nucleotide away. This chain joins TRBV5-1 and TRBJ1-1, with D uncertain. There are 14 residues in the CDR3. Looked up from germline, CDR1 is SGHRS and CDR2 is YFSETQ. The CDR3 bases are TGCGCCAGCAGCCCGGGCACTGAGGGCACTAAAGCTTTCTTT. Residues: CASSPGTEGTKAFF.

Only a few counts were recorded for this clonotype. CDR3 DNA sequence: TGCAGTGCTAGATCCCTCGGACAGGGGTTAGATACGCAGTATTTT. Its translation: CSARSLGQGLDTQYF. The J gene is TRBJ2-3, the V gene TRBV20-1; 9 bases line up with TRBD1. After removal of 2 bases from V and 5 bases from J, the junction contained 8 bases not matched to a gene. The CDR3 is made up of 15 amino acids. Germline loops: CDR1 DFQATT, CDR2 SNEGSKA (reference sequence).

J is TRBJ2-1 and V is TRBV9; tentatively, D is TRBD2 (7 bases). V gave up 0 bases and J gave up 8 bases, with 18 bases separating them. This CDR3 region has 16 residues. Germline CDR1 reads SGDLS; CDR2 reads YYNGEE. The CDR3 nucleotides read TGTGCCAGCAGCGTAGAAGGAGGGGGGGCGTTTGATGAGCAGTTCTTC. This gives the protein CASSVEGGGAFDEQFF.

This clonotype came up many times. CDR3 DNA: TGCAGTGCTAGACTGACCACAGATACGCAGTATTTT. Translation gives CSARLTTDTQYF. V and J are TRBV20-1 and TRBJ2-3; D remains ambiguous. V shed 2 bases and J shed 2 bases, with 5 bases lying between them. Per germline, CDR1 DFQATT and CDR2 SNEGSKA (reference sequence). This CDR3 has 12 residues.

This clonotype was detected many times. This chain joins TRBV12-3 or TRBV12-4 and TRBJ2-7; 14 positions agree with TRBD2. After removal of 6 bases from V and 4 bases from J, the junction contained 5 bases not matched to a gene. The CDR3 totals 15 residues. CDR3 in amino acids: CASSRRLAGGYEQYF. As DNA, the CDR3 is TGTGCCAGCAGCCGGCGACTAGCGGGAGGGTACGAGCAGTACTTC.

This chain connects TRBV9 to TRBJ1-4; no clear D. Germline lookup yields CDR1 SGDLS and CDR2 YYNGEE. Trimming removed 3 bases at V and 3 bases at J, with 12 bases between. This CDR3 has 15 residues. CDR3 sequence (DNA): TGTGCCAGCAGCGCACAAGCGACGGCTAATGAAAAACTGTTTTTT. Its translation: CASSAQATANEKLFF.